This T cell receptor beta chain was profiled in a study of PD-L1 blockade in urothelial cancer. On the study more broadly: Male sex and bladder-origin urothelial cancer were recorded for twenty-five of 29 patients. The patients had undergone anywhere from 0 to 3 prior chemotherapy regimens. Samples of blood were analyzed 3 weeks (second dose) and 6 weeks after treatment start.

Remarks on this clone: The sample carries other DNA sequences with the same CDR3.

CDR3 length: 13 amino acids. Trimming left V 3 bases short and J 4 bases short, with 7 bases between. CDR1 is SEHNR, CDR2 FQNEAQ, per germline (reference sequence). TCR analog templates of synthetic origin were spiked into each PCR. TCRdb keeps only in-frame clones here, not all; method: immunoSEQ multiplex PCR. The table lists roughly 67,000 clones, approximately 84% of them singletons. The sample's time point: pretreatment peripheral blood. This sample comprised PBMCs, obtained around atezolizumab (anti-PD-L1) treatment. The receptor was derived from a man in his sixties with urothelial cancer. V usage is TRBV7-9 and J usage is TRBJ1-3; D gene ambiguous. The CDR3 region is CASSLNSGNTIYF. The CDR3 DNA reads as TGTGCCAGCAGCTTGAACAGCGGAAACACCATATATTTT.